The rows below give T cell receptor beta chains drawn from one sample of a study of shared clonotypes between healthy human individuals. TCRdb's copy holds only in-frame clones and misses some; the assay was immunoSEQ multiplex PCR. The profile shows fewer than 550,000 clones, about 80% of them singletons. Source material: PBMCs. Receptors were obtained from a woman in her 40s in good health. Some clones in this sample may be carry-over from other donors' samples. CDR3s include the opening cysteine and the closing phenylalanine or tryptophan. A D gene is named only where the DNA matches it firmly. Rows may omit the clone size; those that give it use once, few, many or a size class.

cdr3_nt: TGCAGCGTTGAAGCAGGGGGATACGAGCAGTACTTC
cdr3_aa: CSVEAGGYEQYF
v_call: TRBV29-1
cdr3_length: 12
j_call: TRBJ2-7
d_call: TRBD1
clone_size: .

cdr3_nt: TGTGCCAGCAGCTCTCGGGGGTCGGAAGAGACCCAGTACTTC
cdr3_aa: CASSSRGSEETQYF
v_call: TRBV5-4
cdr3_length: 14
j_call: TRBJ2-5
d_call: .
clone_size: .

cdr3_nt: TGTGCCAGCAGCTTGAGGGCTAGCGGGGATGGGTACAATGAGCAGTTCTTC
cdr3_aa: CASSLRASGDGYNEQFF
v_call: TRBV5-6
cdr3_length: 17
j_call: TRBJ2-1
d_call: TRBD2
clone_size: .

cdr3_nt: TGTGCCAGCAGCTTAGATGGAGGGCGGACTAATGAAAAACTGTTTTTT
cdr3_aa: CASSLDGGRTNEKLFF
v_call: TRBV11-2
cdr3_length: 16
j_call: TRBJ1-4
d_call: .
clone_size: few

cdr3_nt: TGTGCCAGCAGCTCGGGACTAGCGGGAGGGCGAGGTACGCAGTATTTT
cdr3_aa: CASSSGLAGGRGTQYF
v_call: TRBV7-3
cdr3_length: 16
j_call: TRBJ2-3
d_call: TRBD2
clone_size: .

cdr3_nt: TGCGCCAGCAGCTTGGAGCGGGGGCGGTCCGAGCAGTACTTC
cdr3_aa: CASSLERGRSEQYF
v_call: TRBV5-1
cdr3_length: 14
j_call: TRBJ2-7
d_call: TRBD2
clone_size: .

cdr3_nt: TGTGCCAGCAGCCAGACGACAGCGGCCGGGGAGCTGTTTTTT
cdr3_aa: CASSQTTAAGELFF
v_call: TRBV4-2
cdr3_length: 14
j_call: TRBJ2-2
d_call: .
clone_size: .

cdr3_nt: TGTGCCAGTAGTGCGCAGGGGGCGCCTGGGGCCAACGTCCTGACTTTC
cdr3_aa: CASSAQGAPGANVLTF
v_call: TRBV19
cdr3_length: 16
j_call: TRBJ2-6
d_call: TRBD1
clone_size: .

cdr3_nt: TGTGCCAGTAGTATTTTCGTGGCGCGGCCGGACTATGGCTACACCTTC
cdr3_aa: CASSIFVARPDYGYTF
v_call: TRBV19
cdr3_length: 16
j_call: TRBJ1-2
d_call: .
clone_size: few

cdr3_nt: TGTGCCAGCAGTGACGACAGGACTAAGTACTTC
cdr3_aa: CASSDDRTKYF
v_call: TRBV6-1
cdr3_length: 11
j_call: TRBJ2-7
d_call: .
clone_size: .

cdr3_nt: TGTGCCAGCAGTTTATCGGGACAGGGGGGTAGATATGAGCAGTTCTTC
cdr3_aa: CASSLSGQGGRYEQFF
v_call: TRBV27
cdr3_length: 16
j_call: TRBJ2-1
d_call: TRBD1
clone_size: many

cdr3_nt: TGTGCCAGCAGTGACGTCAGGGAGGCCCTCCACTTT
cdr3_aa: CASSDVREALHF
v_call: TRBV2
cdr3_length: 12
j_call: TRBJ1-6
d_call: .
clone_size: once

cdr3_nt: TGTGCCAGCAGTGAACCTAACCGGGTTGAGCAGTTCTTC
cdr3_aa: CASSEPNRVEQFF
v_call: TRBV6-1
cdr3_length: 13
j_call: TRBJ2-1
d_call: .
clone_size: .

cdr3_nt: TGTGCCAGCAGTAAACCGGGACAGGGATTTGGCAATCAGCCCCAGCATTTT
cdr3_aa: CASSKPGQGFGNQPQHF
v_call: TRBV5-8
cdr3_length: 17
j_call: TRBJ1-5
d_call: TRBD1
clone_size: .

cdr3_nt: TGTGCCATCAGTGACTCCCCGTGGCAGGGAAGTTCACCCCTCCACTTT
cdr3_aa: CAISDSPWQGSSPLHF
v_call: TRBV10-3
cdr3_length: 16
j_call: TRBJ1-6
d_call: .
clone_size: .

cdr3_nt: TGTGCCAGCAGCTCGAGAAGCGGGAGCACGATAGATACGCAGTATTTT
cdr3_aa: CASSSRSGSTIDTQYF
v_call: TRBV5-6
cdr3_length: 16
j_call: TRBJ2-3
d_call: TRBD2
clone_size: .

cdr3_nt: TGTGCCAGCAGGCCTTTGGGGACTTCTAACTATGGCTACACCTTC
cdr3_aa: CASRPLGTSNYGYTF
v_call: TRBV28
cdr3_length: 15
j_call: TRBJ1-2
d_call: .
clone_size: .

cdr3_nt: TGCGCCAGCAGCGCTGGACAGGGTGACGGTAACTATGGCTACACCTTC
cdr3_aa: CASSAGQGDGNYGYTF
v_call: TRBV5-1
cdr3_length: 16
j_call: TRBJ1-2
d_call: TRBD1
clone_size: .

cdr3_nt: TGTGCCAGTAACAGTGGCAGGGGAGCCGGGGAGCTGTTTTTT
cdr3_aa: CASNSGRGAGELFF
v_call: TRBV19
cdr3_length: 14
j_call: TRBJ2-2
d_call: .
clone_size: .

cdr3_nt: TGTGCCAGCAGGAGACTAGCGGGTAACCAAGAGACCCAGTACTTC
cdr3_aa: CASRRLAGNQETQYF
v_call: TRBV5-4
cdr3_length: 15
j_call: TRBJ2-5
d_call: TRBD2
clone_size: .

cdr3_nt: TGTGCCAGCAGTGAGGCATGGGGCGGCACTGAAGCTTTCTTT
cdr3_aa: CASSEAWGGTEAFF
v_call: TRBV2
cdr3_length: 14
j_call: TRBJ1-1
d_call: .
clone_size: few

cdr3_nt: TGTGCCAGCACCCCCCGGGGCGGCTCCTACGAGCAGTACTTC
cdr3_aa: CASTPRGGSYEQYF
v_call: TRBV5-5
cdr3_length: 14
j_call: TRBJ2-7
d_call: .
clone_size: .

cdr3_nt: TGTGCCAGCAGTTTATCGCGGGATCAGCCCCAGCATTTT
cdr3_aa: CASSLSRDQPQHF
v_call: TRBV27
cdr3_length: 13
j_call: TRBJ1-5
d_call: .
clone_size: few

cdr3_nt: TGTGCCAGCAAATCGAGGGGACCCTCCTACGAGCAGTACTTC
cdr3_aa: CASKSRGPSYEQYF
v_call: TRBV27
cdr3_length: 14
j_call: TRBJ2-7
d_call: .
clone_size: .

cdr3_nt: TGTGCCAGCAGCTTAGCTGGGGGAGGGAACACTGAAGCTTTCTTT
cdr3_aa: CASSLAGGGNTEAFF
v_call: TRBV7-2
cdr3_length: 15
j_call: TRBJ1-1
d_call: .
clone_size: .

cdr3_nt: TGCGCCAGCAGCCAAGATCCCCTCTCTGGAAACACCATATATTTT
cdr3_aa: CASSQDPLSGNTIYF
v_call: TRBV4-3
cdr3_length: 15
j_call: TRBJ1-3
d_call: .
clone_size: .

cdr3_nt: TGTGCCAGTACCAACACCCGGACGGGGCCCCGAGGGGAGCAGTACTTC
cdr3_aa: CASTNTRTGPRGEQYF
v_call: TRBV19
cdr3_length: 16
j_call: TRBJ2-7
d_call: .
clone_size: .

cdr3_nt: TGTGCCAGCAGCTTAGCCCCATACTACGAGCAGTACTTC
cdr3_aa: CASSLAPYYEQYF
v_call: TRBV7-9
cdr3_length: 13
j_call: TRBJ2-7
d_call: .
clone_size: .

cdr3_nt: TGTGCCAGCAGCCGGACTAGCGGACACAATGAGCAGTTCTTC
cdr3_aa: CASSRTSGHNEQFF
v_call: TRBV6-4
cdr3_length: 14
j_call: TRBJ2-1
d_call: TRBD2
clone_size: few

cdr3_nt: TGTGCCAGCTCACCCGGGGGGAGTACCGGGTCCTACGAGCAGTACTTC
cdr3_aa: CASSPGGSTGSYEQYF
v_call: TRBV18
cdr3_length: 16
j_call: TRBJ2-7
d_call: TRBD2
clone_size: .

cdr3_nt: TGTGCCAGCAGCATGTGGACTAGCGGGAGAATACCCAGTAGGAATGAGCAGTTCTTC
cdr3_aa: CASSMWTSGRIPSRNEQFF
v_call: TRBV11-2
cdr3_length: 19
j_call: TRBJ2-1
d_call: TRBD2
clone_size: few

cdr3_nt: TGTGCCTGGAGTAAAGGCGGGGGCAATCAGCCCCAGCATTTT
cdr3_aa: CAWSKGGGNQPQHF
v_call: TRBV30
cdr3_length: 14
j_call: TRBJ1-5
d_call: .
clone_size: many

cdr3_nt: TGTGCCAGCTCAACGGGACAAGACTACGAGCAGTACTTC
cdr3_aa: CASSTGQDYEQYF
v_call: TRBV18
cdr3_length: 13
j_call: TRBJ2-7
d_call: .
clone_size: .

cdr3_nt: TGTGCCAGCACCGTTCGTTCTAGGCTACGCGCCCATGAGCAGTTCTTC
cdr3_aa: CASTVRSRLRAHEQFF
v_call: TRBV5-6
cdr3_length: 16
j_call: TRBJ2-1
d_call: .
clone_size: once

cdr3_nt: TGCAGCGTGTCGTTGTCAAGTTCAGATCAGCCCCAGCATTTT
cdr3_aa: CSVSLSSSDQPQHF
v_call: TRBV29-1
cdr3_length: 14
j_call: TRBJ1-5
d_call: .
clone_size: .

cdr3_nt: TGTGCTAGCAGCCCCAGGACTAGCGATACGCAGTATTTT
cdr3_aa: CASSPRTSDTQYF
v_call: TRBV7-7
cdr3_length: 13
j_call: TRBJ2-3
d_call: TRBD2
clone_size: .

cdr3_nt: TGTGCCAGTAGTGTCCTCCAGGGAAAATATGGCTACACCTTC
cdr3_aa: CASSVLQGKYGYTF
v_call: TRBV19
cdr3_length: 14
j_call: TRBJ1-2
d_call: .
clone_size: .

cdr3_nt: TGTGCCAGCAGCCAAGATGTTGTGGCGGGAACTGGGGCCAACGTCCTGACTTTC
cdr3_aa: CASSQDVVAGTGANVLTF
v_call: TRBV4-2
cdr3_length: 18
j_call: TRBJ2-6
d_call: .
clone_size: .